At least ten counts were recorded for the clone carrying this TCR beta chain. There were TCR beta CDR3 regions amplified from RNA transcripts. TCR CDR3 regions were first amplified by RT-PCR with HTBI primers. Using its own MiXCR run on the multiplex PCR reads, TCRdb lists one record per CDR3 protein. Seen here are 600,000 or so distinct CDR3 sequences, about 15% observed once, and the top ten hold around an eighth. There are 15 residues in the CDR3. Looked up from germline, CDR1 is SGHAT and CDR2 is FQNNGV. V trimming: 5 bases; J trimming: 9 bases; junction bases outside the gene matches: 13. The record originates from a study of T cells in Graves' hyperthyroidism and ophthalmopathy.

The clonotype comes from a woman aged 45 to 65 with Graves' ophthalmopathy. Source material: blood. The V gene is TRBV11-2, the J gene TRBJ2-4; TRBD1 agrees at 7 bases. The CDR3 loop reads CASSTGQVRVGIQYF. For the CDR3, the DNA is TGTGCCAGCAGCACCGGACAGGTTAGGGTCGGCATTCAGTACTTC.